This entry concerns a single TCR beta chain. Germline V gene sequence: CDR1 SGDLS, CDR2 YYNGEE. The CDR3 consists of 15 residues. The J segment lost 5 bases and the V segment lost 3 bases, leaving 8 bases of the junction unmatched. This sample stems from a study of CD8+ T cells in alopecia areata. In each case, RNA was isolated and then reverse transcribed into cDNA as the sequencing template. Measured with immunoSEQ multiplex PCR; TCRdb has only the in-frame clones, and not every one. The repertoire has about 130,000 clones, 45% to 50% of them found once; the top ten carry over 15%. The receptor comes from a human donor with alopecia areata. This material consisted of CD8+ T cells sorted from blood, taken at week 0. The chain is built from TRBV9 and TRBJ2-7; 10 nucleotides agree with TRBD2. CDR3: CASSDIAGGMDEQYF. For the CDR3, the DNA is TGTGCCAGCAGCGACATAGCGGGGGGCATGGACGAGCAGTACTTC.